The sequence of this TCR beta chain was determined in a study of blood T cells in healthy people across ages. Study-wide background: Roughly one uniquely barcoded beta molecule per two T cells was captured. Overall study results and limits: Estimated diversity that came from one million T cells was considered an underestimate.

Every donor provided 8.5 to 10 milliliters of peripheral blood. The authors ran a second PCR of 7 to 11 cycles using a sample-barcoded 5' primer and a J-beta primer mix. Each cDNA molecule carried a tag from a template-switch adaptor that contained 12 random nucleotides. MiXCR, applied by TCRdb to the 5' RACE reads, yields one record per CDR3 protein. The repertoire holds 1.5 million to 2 million distinct CDR3 sequences, with less than 50% as singletons. This clonotype came up a few times. The antigen remains unidentified. The CDR3 has 15 residues. CDR1 is SEHNR and CDR2 is FQNEAQ in the germline V gene (reference sequence). Between the trimmed V and J ends, which lost 1 base and 1 base, there was a span of 11 bases.

Sequenced input: blood. The clonotype originates from a woman aged 40 to 50 in good health. This chain uses TRBV7-9 with TRBJ2-7; D is unclear. The CDR3 DNA sequence: TGTGCCAGCAGCTTAGACCTTGACTTTTCCTACGAGCAGTACTTC. This encodes CASSLDLDFSYEQYF.